This entry concerns a single T cell receptor beta chain. This specimen belongs to a study of sequential checkpoint blockade in melanoma. Measured with immunoSEQ multiplex PCR; TCRdb has only the in-frame clones, and not every one. Of roughly 20,000 clones in the sample, about two thirds were seen once. This sample's treatment: randomized to nivolumab then ipilimumab (arm A) or the reverse (arm B). Trimming took off 1 base at V and 2 bases at J, with 12 bases between the two ends. Per the germline V gene, CDR1 is LGHNA and CDR2 is YNFKEQ. CDR3 length: 15 amino acids. The receptor's source is a human donor with melanoma. The chain combines TRBV4-2 with TRBJ2-7; tentatively, D is TRBD1 (6 bases). Sequences were derived from CD8+ T cells sorted from blood (inferred from file names), sampled from a patient given nivolumab and ipilimumab in sequence. In DNA form, the CDR3 reads TGTGCCAGCAGCCAAGGGGTAAAGGGGGCCTACGAGCAGTACTTC. This encodes CASSQGVKGAYEQYF.